These 18 T cell receptor beta chains share one sample of origin, sequenced in a study of cytomegalovirus exposure and HLA in healthy donors. This PCR relied on a set of 60 Vbeta primers and 13 Jbeta primers. The table came from immunoSEQ multiplex PCR; TCRdb's copy has only in-frame clones and leaves some out. The sample lists 81,000 or so clones; over 70% were seen once. Sequenced input: PBMCs. Receptor source: a man in his forties or fifties in good health and CMV-seropositive.

About this clone: Germline is not matched at one junction end, which may reflect a read error. This sample includes further DNA sequences coding for the same CDR3. V usage is TRBV28 and J usage is TRBJ2-1, with TRBD1 matching over 10 bases. This CDR3 comprises 15 residues. Germline assignment: CDR1 MDHEN and CDR2 SYDVKM. CDR3 nucleotide sequence: TGTGCCAGCAGATCCGACAGGGGGCTCAACAACGAGCAGTTCTTC. It is translated as CASRSDRGLNNEQFF.

The CDR3 nucleotides read TGTGCCAGCAGCTCCAACAGGGATTGGGGCTACACCTTC. Its protein is CASSSNRDWGYTF. This rearrangement joins TRBV11-2 to TRBJ1-2; tentatively, D is TRBD1 (6 bases). Looked up from germline, CDR1 is SGHAT and CDR2 is FQNNGV. V lost 4 bases and J lost 8, with 14 bases in between. This CDR3 has 13 amino acids.

The V call is TRBV4-1, the J call TRBJ1-5, with TRBD1 identical over 7 bases. The germline V gene encodes CDR1 MGHRA and CDR2 YSYEKL. J gave up 4 bases and V 2 bases, and 8 bases lay outside the gene matches. This CDR3 contains 16 residues. The CDR3 sequence is CASSQMTGISNQPQHF. The DNA for the CDR3 is TGCGCCAGCAGCCAAATGACAGGGATATCTAATCAGCCCCAGCATTTT.

The chain recombines TRBV11-2 with TRBJ2-7; 8 nucleotides line up with TRBD2. With V trimmed by 1 base and J by 5 bases, 7 bases remained unmatched. The CDR3 contains 15 residues. CDR1 and CDR2 from the germline V gene are SGHAT and FQNNGV. DNA for the CDR3: TGTGCCAGCAGCTTAGTTGCGGGAGGTCCAGACGAGCAGTACTTC. Residues: CASSLVAGGPDEQYF.

As regards this clone: The junction and the germline gene differ at one end; a read error may be behind it. The V gene is TRBV9, the J gene TRBJ2-6; tentative D call: TRBD1 (5 bases). This CDR3 region has 15 residues. Germline V gene sequence: CDR1 SGDLS, CDR2 YYNGEE. CDR3 residues: CASSVAVSGANGLTF. The CDR3 DNA follows: TGTGCCAGCAGCGTAGCGGTCTCTGGGGCCAACGGCCTGACTTTC.

This chain links TRBV9 with TRBJ2-7; D is perhaps TRBD1 (6 bases). V was pared by 3 bases and J by 4 bases, with 11 bases between. The CDR3 extends over 13 amino acids. Germline V CDR1 and CDR2: SGDLS, YYNGEE. CDR3 in DNA: TGTGCCAGCAGCGCCCAGGGGCCTTACGAGCAGTACTTC. Translating it yields CASSAQGPYEQYF.

The chain recombines TRBV7-9 with TRBJ2-7; 7 nucleotides agree with TRBD1. The length of the CDR3 is 15 residues. With 4 bases clipped from V and 2 bases from J, the junction kept 8 bases outside the gene matches. Germline-derived CDR1 and CDR2 are SEHNR and FQNEAQ (reference sequence). The CDR3 region is CASSSPGTAAYEQYF. Written as DNA, the CDR3 is TGTGCCAGCAGCTCCCCCGGGACAGCGGCCTACGAGCAGTACTTC.

The V call is TRBV9, the J call TRBJ2-2; D is undetermined. The germline V gene encodes CDR1 SGDLS and CDR2 YYNGEE. Trimming took off 2 bases at V and 7 bases at J, with 9 bases between the two ends. The CDR3 is 13 residues long. CDR3 sequence reads: CASSVVPGGELFF. CDR3 bases: TGTGCCAGCAGCGTCGTCCCGGGCGGGGAGCTGTTTTTT.

CDR3 in DNA: TGTGCCATCGCTACAGGGCCCTCTGGCTACACCTTC. Translation: CAIATGPSGYTF. The gene calls are TRBV10-3 and TRBJ1-2; tentative D call: TRBD1 (6 bases). CDR1 and CDR2 from the germline V gene are ENHRY and SYGVKD. The CDR3 sequence is 12 residues long. V shed 8 bases and J shed 7 bases, with 14 bases lying between them.

The rearrangement links TRBV7-8 to TRBJ1-2, with D perhaps TRBD1 (6 bases). V lost 6 bases, J lost 8 bases, and 28 bases lay in between. The CDR3 length is 17 residues. The germline V gene encodes CDR1 SGHVS and CDR2 FQNEAQ. The DNA for the CDR3 is TGTGCCAGCAGGGAAAGTGGGACATGGGTTAGGGCTATGGGCTACACCTTC. It yields the protein CASRESGTWVRAMGYTF. The complete variable domain, with remaining parts taken from reference TRBV7-8 and TRBJ1-2, reads GAGVSQSPRYKVAKRGQDVALRCDPISGHVSLFWYQQALGQGPEFLTYFQNEAQLDKSGLPSDRFFAERPEGSVSTLKIQRTQQEDSAVYLCASRESGTWVRAMGYTFGSGTRLTVV.

The chain uses TRBV5-6 and TRBJ1-1, with unresolved D. Deletions cut 1 base from V and 1 base from J, with 5 bases between. The V gene's germline CDR1 is SGHDT and CDR2 YYEEEE. This CDR3 comprises 13 residues. The CDR3 bases are TGTGCCAGCAGCTTGACACCGAACACTGAAGCTTTCTTT. Translated, it gives CASSLTPNTEAFF. The whole variable domain, filled in from reference TRBV5-6 and TRBJ1-1, reads DAGVTQSPTHLIKTRGQQVTLRCSPKSGHDTVSWYQQALGQGPQFIFQYYEEEERQRGNFPDRFSGHQFPNYSSELNVNALLLGDSALYLCASSLTPNTEAFFGQGTRLTVV.

The DNA of the CDR3 is TGTGCCTGGAGTTTCACCGGGGTGAACACTGAAGCTTTCTTT. This codes for CAWSFTGVNTEAFF. The genes are TRBV30 and TRBJ1-1; the D is unclear. V was shortened by 2 bases and J by 0 bases, with 10 bases between the two germline ends. This CDR3 is 14 amino acids long. Germline CDR1 is GTSNPN and CDR2 is SVGIG (reference sequence).

This clone appeared once. The V and J genes are TRBV11-2 and TRBJ2-5, with D tentatively TRBD1 (5 bases). The DNA end is more similar to TRBJ2-7, so the J call may be wrong. The CDR3 sequence is 17 residues long. Per the germline V gene, CDR1 is SGHAT and CDR2 is FQNNGV. CDR3 bases: TGTGCCAGCAGATCACCGGGTAGGGGCGGAAGCTCCTACGAGCAGTACTTC. This encodes CASRSPGRGGSSYEQYF.

The CDR3 protein is CASSLTHDRAGANVLTF. CDR3 DNA: TGTGCCAGCAGCTTAACGCACGACAGGGCTGGGGCCAACGTCCTGACTTTC. J is TRBJ2-6 and V is TRBV7-3, with 7 bases fitting TRBD1. V lost 0 bases, J lost 2 bases, and 4 bases stayed unmatched. The CDR3 consists of 17 residues. Per the germline V gene, CDR1 is SGHTA and CDR2 is FQGTGA.

This clone was counted once. The chain has TRBV10-1 and TRBJ2-1, with 8 bases fitting TRBD2. After removal of 4 bases from V and 7 bases from J, the junction contained 12 bases not matched to a gene. The CDR3 extends over 16 amino acids. The germline CDR1 and CDR2 sequences are WNHNN and SYGVQD (reference sequence). The CDR3 region has the DNA TGCGCCAGCAGTGCTCGACCCGGGACTAGTGGGAATGAGCAGTTCTTC. Amino acids: CASSARPGTSGNEQFF.

This clone was seen a handful of times. The chain joins TRBV18 to TRBJ2-2; D uncertain. The V end was cut by 3 bases, the J end by 2 bases, with 4 bases between. The CDR3 totals 13 residues. From germline, CDR1 is KGHSH and CDR2 LQKENI. CDR3 coding DNA: TGTGCCAGCTCACCCCCTAACACCGGGGAGCTGTTTTTT. This codes for CASSPPNTGELFF.

The rearrangement joins TRBV5-1 to TRBJ2-5, with TRBD1 as a possible D gene (6 bases). V was trimmed by 0 bases and J by 5 bases, leaving 11 bases between them. The germline CDR1 and CDR2 sequences are SGHRS and YFSETQ. The CDR3 has 14 residues. Written as DNA, the CDR3 is TGCGCCAGCAGCTTGGACAGGGTTGGGGAGACCCAGTACTTC. Translated, it gives CASSLDRVGETQYF. Combining the CDR3 with reference TRBV5-1 and TRBJ2-5 gives the whole variable domain KAGVTQTPRYLIKTRGQQVTLSCSPISGHRSVSWYQQTPGQGLQFLFEYFSETQRNKGNFPGRFSGRQFSNSRSEMNVSTLELGDSALYLCASSLDRVGETQYFGPGTRLLVL.

This chain connects TRBV28 to TRBJ1-4; unclear D gene. Trimming took 3 bases from V and 3 from J, leaving 8 bases between them. Germline V gives CDR1 MDHEN, CDR2 SYDVKM. This CDR3 is built from 14 residues. This CDR3 reads CASSFLQANEKLFF. CDR3 nucleotides: TGTGCCAGCAGTTTTCTCCAGGCTAATGAAAAACTGTTTTTT.